These T cell receptor beta chains were read from a single sample in a study of T cell responses to AZD1222 COVID-19 vaccine. Clones were read by immunoSEQ multiplex PCR, and TCRdb kept only the in-frame ones, dropping some. The sample includes 150,000 to 200,000 clones, more than 75% of them seen just once. The sequences come from peripheral blood, collected 28 days after the second AZD1222 dose. The receptors derive from an adult who received the AZD1222 COVID-19 vaccine. CDR3s include the opening cysteine and the closing phenylalanine or tryptophan. The D gene is left open where the match is weak. Only part of the rows carry a size: once, few, many, or a class if the clone is expanded.

j_call v_call clone_size d_call cdr3_aa cdr3_nt
TRBJ2-1 TRBV5-1 - - CASSLGQNEQFF TGCGCCAGCAGCTTAGGACAAAATGAGCAGTTCTTC
TRBJ2-3 TRBV10-1 - - CASSEDGRRTDTQYF TGCGCCAGCAGTGAAGATGGTCGACGCACAGATACGCAGTATTTT
TRBJ1-2 TRBV6-9 - - CASSYWGPGTVDGYTF TGTGCCAGCAGTTATTGGGGTCCCGGGACGGTGGATGGCTACACCTTC
TRBJ1-2 TRBV6-5 - - CASSYGFRGSNYGYTF TGTGCCAGCAGTTACGGGTTTCGAGGATCTAACTATGGCTACACCTTC
TRBJ2-5 TRBV18 - - CASSRDPQETQYF TGTGCCAGCTCCCGGGACCCCCAAGAGACCCAGTACTTC
TRBJ1-5 TRBV3-1/TRBV3-2 - TRBD1 CASSPGGQGSNQPQHF TGTGCCAGCAGCCCAGGGGGGCAGGGGAGCAATCAGCCCCAGCATTTT
TRBJ2-2 TRBV12-3/TRBV12-4 - - CASSFDSGELFF TGTGCCAGCAGTTTCGACTCCGGGGAGCTGTTTTTT
TRBJ2-3 TRBV24-1 - TRBD2 CATSDALAGDVDTQYF TGTGCCACCAGTGATGCACTAGCGGGAGATGTAGATACGCAGTATTTT
TRBJ2-1 TRBV7-2 - - CASSSDSGSYNEQFF TGTGCCAGCAGCTCGGACTCGGGCTCCTACAATGAGCAGTTCTTC
TRBJ1-3 TRBV6-5 - TRBD1 CASRWTGSDTIYF TGTGCCAGCAGGTGGACAGGGTCCGACACCATATATTTT
TRBJ2-7 TRBV5-3 - - CARSSHRDGAEQYF TGTGCCAGAAGCTCCCACAGGGACGGGGCCGAGCAGTACTTC
TRBJ1-4 TRBV27 - - CASARMANEKLFF TGTGCCAGCGCCCGAATGGCTAATGAAAAACTGTTTTTT
TRBJ2-7 TRBV7-2 - - CASSLVSSGNEQYF TGTGCCAGCAGCTTAGTATCGTCAGGGAACGAGCAGTACTTC
TRBJ2-1 TRBV5-4 few - CASSQGTASSYNEQFF TGTGCCAGCAGCCAAGGGACTGCGAGCTCCTACAATGAGCAGTTCTTC
TRBJ1-5 TRBV12-3/TRBV12-4 - - CASRSGFNQPQHF TGTGCCAGCAGAAGTGGTTTCAATCAGCCCCAGCATTTT
TRBJ1-5 TRBV7-2 - - CASSPHGSSNQPQHF TGTGCCAGCAGCCCTCACGGTAGTAGCAATCAGCCCCAGCATTTT
TRBJ1-6 TRBV7-3 - - CASSPGSPNSPLHF TGTGCCAGCAGCCCCGGGTCGCCTAATTCACCCCTCCACTTT
TRBJ2-3 TRBV28 - TRBD2 CASRTSGRVYTQYF TGTGCCAGCAGGACTAGCGGGAGGGTGTATACGCAGTATTTT
TRBJ2-7 TRBV19 - TRBD2 CASSIALAGVYEQYF TGTGCCAGTAGTATAGCACTAGCGGGAGTCTACGAGCAGTACTTC
TRBJ2-3 TRBV10-3 - TRBD2 CAISRLAGEADTQYF TGTGCCATCAGTAGACTAGCGGGAGAGGCTGATACGCAGTATTTT
TRBJ2-7 TRBV28 - TRBD2 CASTRGGPTAEQYF TGTGCCAGCACCCGGGGGGGACCCACAGCCGAGCAGTACTTC
TRBJ1-1 TRBV6-2/TRBV6-3 - - CASSYLGNTEAFF TGTGCCAGCAGTTACTTGGGTAACACTGAAGCTTTCTTT
TRBJ2-7 TRBV6-2/TRBV6-3 - TRBD2 CASSLFLAAHYEQYF TGTGCCAGCAGTTTGTTCCTAGCGGCCCACTACGAGCAGTACTTC
TRBJ2-3 TRBV7-2 - - CASSPSGRPDTQYF TGTGCCAGCAGCCCATCTGGCCGGCCAGATACGCAGTATTTT
TRBJ2-7 TRBV28 - - CASSALGGLGGEQYF TGTGCCAGCAGCGCCCTAGGGGGATTAGGGGGCGAGCAGTACTTC
TRBJ2-7 TRBV28 - - CAGRLHEQYF TGTGCCGGTAGACTCCACGAGCAGTACTTC
TRBJ2-7 TRBV28 - TRBD1 CASSSGQSYEQYF TGTGCCAGCAGTTCGGGACAGTCCTACGAGCAGTACTTC
TRBJ2-2 TRBV5-1 - - CASSARLNTGELFF TGCGCCAGCAGCGCCAGACTGAACACCGGGGAGCTGTTTTTT
TRBJ1-3 TRBV18 - - CASSPPSYSGNTIYF TGTGCCAGCTCACCACCATCGTACTCTGGAAACACCATATATTTT
TRBJ1-2 TRBV28 - - CASSLDLYGYTF TGTGCCAGCAGTTTAGACCTGTATGGCTACACCTTC
TRBJ1-2 TRBV14 once - CASSQDLQSGYTF TGTGCCAGCAGCCAAGACTTGCAGAGTGGCTACACCTTC
TRBJ1-2 TRBV28 - TRBD1 CASSSPTGNYGYTF TGTGCCAGCAGTTCGCCGACAGGGAACTATGGCTACACCTTC
TRBJ1-1 TRBV4-1 - - CASSQTGTLEAFF TGCGCCAGCAGCCAAACTGGGACCCTCGAAGCTTTCTTT
TRBJ2-5 TRBV5-5 - - CASSLETMGETQYF TGTGCCAGCAGCTTGGAGACTATGGGGGAGACCCAGTACTTC
TRBJ2-1 TRBV6-6 - TRBD2 CASSSPGTRGDNEQFF TGTGCCAGCAGTTCCCCCGGGACTAGAGGTGACAATGAGCAGTTCTTC
TRBJ2-3 TRBV5-5 - - CASSPGVGGRVTDTQYF TGTGCCAGCAGCCCGGGGGTTGGGGGGAGAGTCACAGATACGCAGTATTTT
TRBJ2-3 TRBV19 - - CASSIVVWAGLSTDTQYF TGTGCCAGTAGTATCGTCGTGTGGGCGGGATTGAGCACAGATACGCAGTATTTT
TRBJ2-5 TRBV11-2 - - CASSLDPADSQYF TGTGCCAGCAGCTTAGATCCCGCGGACAGTCAGTACTTC
TRBJ2-7 TRBV18 - TRBD2 CASSPELSGSEEQYF TGTGCCAGCTCACCAGAGCTTAGCGGGAGTGAAGAGCAGTACTTC
TRBJ2-1 TRBV30 - - CALRGAGMYNEQFF TGTGCGCTCCGGGGAGCGGGTATGTACAATGAACAGTTCTTC
TRBJ2-7 TRBV27 - TRBD1 CASSFDRGYEQYF TGTGCCAGCAGTTTTGACAGGGGGTACGAGCAGTACTTC
TRBJ2-7 TRBV2 - TRBD2 CASSDAAGRAYEQYF TGTGCCAGCAGTGACGCGGCAGGGAGGGCCTACGAGCAGTACTTC
TRBJ2-3 TRBV7-3 - - CASSPGLRKDTQYF TGTGCCAGCAGCCCAGGACTACGTAAGGATACGCAGTATTTT
TRBJ2-7 TRBV5-6 - TRBD2 CASSLGLARFGQYF TGTGCCAGCAGCCTGGGACTAGCTCGGTTCGGGCAGTACTTC
TRBJ2-5 TRBV4-3 - TRBD2 CASSQAGLGRETQYF TGCGCCAGCAGCCAAGCCGGACTAGGACGAGAGACCCAGTACTTC
TRBJ2-7 TRBV3-1/TRBV3-2 - - CASSLQSSYEQYF TGTGCCAGCAGCCTCCAGAGCTCCTACGAGCAGTACTTC
TRBJ2-1 TRBV27 - - CASSRAQSGNEQFF TGTGCCAGCAGCCGAGCCCAATCTGGCAATGAGCAGTTCTTC
TRBJ2-7 TRBV11-1 - - CASSLLRVQSEQYF TGTGCCAGCAGCTTATTGCGAGTCCAGAGCGAGCAGTACTTC
TRBJ2-3 TRBV14 - TRBD1 CASSLTTGWTDTQYF TGTGCCAGCAGCCTAACGACAGGGTGGACAGATACGCAGTATTTT